This paragraph covers one T cell receptor beta chain sequence. The antigen remains unidentified. CDR3 length equals 15 residues. Trimming at V came to 6 bases and at J to 0 bases, leaving 6 bases not matched to a gene. The germline V gene encodes CDR1 MNHEY and CDR2 SVGAGI. This specimen belongs to a study of cytomegalovirus exposure and HLA in healthy donors. Study-wide context: Tens of millions of unique TCRs from HLA-typed donors were held in an early data release. Whole-study findings and limits: Several of the most significant clusters were apparently associated with common viral pathogens in a later analysis. A prior analysis recorded that most TCR beta V segments were productive about 87% or about 30% of the time.

PCR amplification relied on 60 Vbeta primers (plus 13 Jbeta primers). Using immunoSEQ multiplex PCR, the repertoire was profiled, and TCRdb retains in-frame clones only, with some absent. The ten most abundant clones cover 11% of a sample with approximately 58,000 clones. There were likely unrecorded immune exposures, though donors were nominally healthy when sampled. The J gene is TRBJ1-1, the V gene TRBV6-5; TRBD1 matches 8 bases. This TCR was sampled from a woman in her forties or fifties in good health and CMV-seropositive. The specimen was PBMCs. The CDR3 region is CASSPDRAMNTEAFF. CDR3 nucleotides: TGTGCCAGCAGCCCGGACAGGGCCATGAACACTGAAGCTTTCTTT.